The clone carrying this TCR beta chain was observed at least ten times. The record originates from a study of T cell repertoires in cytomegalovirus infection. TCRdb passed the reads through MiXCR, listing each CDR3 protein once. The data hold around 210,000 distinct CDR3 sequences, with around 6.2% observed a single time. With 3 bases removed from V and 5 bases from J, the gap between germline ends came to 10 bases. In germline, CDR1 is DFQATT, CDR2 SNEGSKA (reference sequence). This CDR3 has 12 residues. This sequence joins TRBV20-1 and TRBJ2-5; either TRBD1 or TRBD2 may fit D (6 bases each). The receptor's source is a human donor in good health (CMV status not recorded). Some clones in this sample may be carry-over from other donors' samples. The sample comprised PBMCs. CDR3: CSASTGGETQYF. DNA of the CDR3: TGCAGTGCTAGTACCGGGGGCGAGACCCAGTACTTC.